The next 26 T cell receptor beta chains were all read from a single sample in a study of T cells in women clearing cervical HPV infection. The protocol was immunoSEQ multiplex PCR, while the TCRdb copy is restricted to in-frame clones and leaves out a portion. This sample's clone table lists 42,000 or so clones. The sequencing input was blood buffy coat. These receptors originate from a woman between 18 and 75 years old with a cervical HPV16 infection that either progressed to CIN3+ or cleared (not recorded which).

As to this clone: The CDR3 end falls 3 residues outside the read, so it is completed with the germline J gene. The chain combines TRBV10-3 with TRBJ2-5; 7 bases are shared with TRBD1. This CDR3 has 14 residues. After removal of 5 bases from V and 4 bases from J, the junction contained 7 bases not matched to a gene. CDR1 and CDR2 (germline): ENHRY, SYGVKD. CDR3 DNA (partial): TGTGCCATCAGTAAGGGGGCGACTGGAGAGACC. Its translation is CAISKGATGET. The entire CDR3 sequence reads CAISKGATGETQYF.

On this clone itself: The read comes to an end 3 residues before the CDR3 does, leaving the germline J gene to fill in the end. The chain carries TRBV7-8 and TRBJ1-6; a weak D match, TRBD1 (5 bases). Germline V lookup: CDR1 SGHVS, CDR2 FQNEAQ. The V end lost 6 bases, the J end lost 3 bases, and 6 bases lay between the germline ends. This CDR3 spans 13 amino acids. CDR3 DNA (partial): TGTGCCAGCAGTGGACACTATAATTCACCC. It encodes CASSGHYNSP. The CDR3 in full is CASSGHYNSPLHF.

As for this clone: Coverage ceases 3 residues before the CDR3 finishes, and the germline J gene fills in the end. The chain combines TRBV7-9 with TRBJ2-7; possibly TRBD1 for D (6 bases). The germline V gene encodes CDR1 SEHNR and CDR2 FQNEAQ (reference sequence). Trimming took 4 bases from V and 2 from J, leaving 15 bases between them. The CDR3 consists of 15 residues. The CDR3 sequence: CASSSGETAAYEQYF. The covered CDR3 bases are TGTGCCAGCAGCTCAGGGGAGACAGCCGCCTACGAG.

Comment on this clone: The read falls 3 residues short of the CDR3 end, and the missing part is taken from the germline J gene. The rearrangement links TRBV9 to TRBJ1-1; TRBD1 matches 7 bases. In germline, CDR1 is SGDLS, CDR2 YYNGEE. CDR3 length equals 14 residues. V dropped 0 bases and J dropped 5; count of bases not matched to a gene: 4. The sequenced CDR3 bases are TGTGCCAGCAGCGTAGCAGGGGGTGAGACTGAA. Protein: CASSVAGGETE. The entire CDR3 protein reads CASSVAGGETEAFF.

Concerning this clone itself: The CDR3 end is not reached by the read, which stops 3 residues before it; the germline J gene fills it in. The chain couples TRBV5-1 to TRBJ1-3; D not resolved. V shed 2 bases and J shed 0 bases, with 9 bases lying between them. The CDR3 is made up of 15 amino acids. CDR1 and CDR2 from the germline V gene are SGHRS and YFSETQ. The chain's CDR3 is CASSFSGISGNTIYF. Partial CDR3 DNA: TGCGCCAGCAGCTTCTCAGGAATCTCTGGAAACACC.

A word on this clone: The read terminates 3 residues ahead of where the CDR3 ends, so the germline J gene completes it. The gene calls are TRBV5-1 and TRBJ1-1; D perhaps matches TRBD1 (5 bases). Germline CDR1 SGHRS, CDR2 YFSETQ. V dropped 0 bases and J dropped 5 bases, with 14 bases sitting between them. The CDR3 runs 15 residues. The chain's CDR3 is CASSLASGGKTEAFF. Incomplete CDR3 DNA: TGCGCCAGCAGCTTGGCATCCGGGGGGAAGACTGAA.

The CDR3 DNA, read in part, is TGCGCCAGCAGAGCGAAGGACAGGGCAGGTTCCACTGAA. Protein sequence: CASRAKDRAGSTE. The entire CDR3 sequence reads CASRAKDRAGSTEAFF. The chain has TRBV5-1 and TRBJ1-1; 8 nucleotides match TRBD1. The read finishes 3 residues shy of the CDR3 end, and the germline J gene is used to complete it. CDR3 length: 16 residues. Germline CDR1 is SGHRS and CDR2 is YFSETQ. Trimming removed 5 bases from V and 4 bases from J; junction bases left unmatched: 13.

Worth noting for this clone: The CDR3 is cut off 3 residues early in the read; its end comes from the germline J gene. This rearrangement joins TRBV7-3 to TRBJ1-1; weak D call: TRBD1 (5 bases). The CDR3 sequence is 14 residues long. From germline, CDR1 is SGHTA and CDR2 FQGTGA. Trimming pared 5 bases from V and 4 bases from J, leaving 14 bases between. The sequenced part of the CDR3 DNA is TGTGCCAGCAGCCCCTCGGGGGGAGCCACTGAA. This sequence encodes CASSPSGGATE. In full, the CDR3 is CASSPSGGATEAFF.

As regards this clone: The sequenced fragment ends 3 residues before the CDR3 boundary, so the rest is inferred from the germline J gene. This sequence joins TRBV7-8 and TRBJ1-1; no clear D. The CDR3 totals 14 residues. V lost 7 bases, J lost 1 base, and 13 bases lay in between. Germline CDR1 and CDR2: SGHVS and FQNEAQ. The part of the CDR3 DNA that was read is TGTGCCAGCACCCCCATGAGAGCGAACACTGAA. As protein: CASTPMRANTE. The complete CDR3 protein is CASTPMRANTEAFF.

As regards this clone: The DNA ends 3 residues before the CDR3 does, and the rest of the CDR3 is filled in from the germline J gene. This sequence joins TRBV20-1 and TRBJ1-3; 7 nucleotides agree with TRBD1. The V and J ends lost 2 bases and 0 bases, in that order; junction bases with no gene match: 13. Germline values: CDR1 DFQATT, CDR2 SNEGSKA (reference sequence). The CDR3 has 18 amino acids. The CDR3 protein is CSARKNTGTASSGNTIYF. Incomplete CDR3 DNA: TGCAGTGCTAGAAAGAATACCGGGACAGCGAGCTCTGGAAACACC.

To note about this clone: Read data end 3 residues before the CDR3 end; the end is taken from the germline J gene. The chain recombines TRBV7-6 with TRBJ2-1; 9 bases fit TRBD2. This CDR3 has 15 residues. Unmatched junction bases numbered 7, after V lost 1 base and J lost 9 bases. In germline, CDR1 is SGHVS, CDR2 FNYEAQ. The DNA read from the CDR3 is TGTGCCAGCAGCTTAGGGTCTAGCGGGGAGGGTGAG. This gives the protein CASSLGSSGEGE. The full CDR3 protein is CASSLGSSGEGEQFF.

Comments on this clone: The read terminates 3 residues ahead of where the CDR3 ends, so the germline J gene completes it. The chain is built from TRBV18 and TRBJ1-2, with D possibly matching TRBD1 (6 bases). CDR1 KGHSH and CDR2 LQKENI come from the germline V gene. The CDR3 runs to 16 residues. Trimming took 8 bases from V and 4 from J, leaving 23 bases between them. The covered CDR3 bases are TGTGCCAGCACCTCAGAACAGGGAAGAACTCGCTATGGC. The encoded protein is CASTSEQGRTRYG. The CDR3 in full is CASTSEQGRTRYGYTF.

Points on this clone: The read ends 3 residues shy of where the CDR3 ends; the end is completed using the germline J gene. The chain combines TRBV2 with TRBJ2-7; D perhaps matches TRBD1 (6 bases). Germline CDR1 SNHLY, CDR2 FYNNEI. The CDR3 runs 13 residues. Trimming removed 8 bases from V and 3 bases from J, with 14 bases in between. The CDR3 DNA, read in part, is TGTGCCAGCGGACAGCGAAGCTTCTACGAG. It is translated as CASGQRSFYE. The whole CDR3 reads CASGQRSFYEQYF. The entire variable domain, with the rest obtained from reference TRBV2 and TRBJ2-7, is as follows: EPEVTQTPSHQVTQMGQEVILRCVPISNHLYFYWYRQILGQKVEFLVSFYNNEISEKSEIFDDQFSVERPDGSNFTLKIRSTKLEDSAMYFCASGQRSFYEQYFGPGTRLTVT.

The CDR3 reads CASRDTLNANEKLFF. The covered CDR3 bases are TGTGCCAGCCGGGACACCCTAAACGCTAATGAAAAA. V and J are TRBV27 and TRBJ1-4; the D gene is possibly TRBD1 (6 bases). The read stops 3 residues short of the end of the CDR3; the missing end is completed from the germline J gene. The CDR3 spans 15 residues. The V gene lost 8 bases and the J gene lost 3 bases, with 16 bases spanning the gap. Germline assignment: CDR1 MNHEY and CDR2 SMNVEV (reference sequence).

Details on this clone: Read sequence stops 3 residues before the CDR3 end, and the germline J gene provides the missing end. The J gene is TRBJ2-5, the V gene TRBV2, with D tentatively TRBD2 (5 bases). The CDR3 sequence is 15 residues long. Germline V gene sequence: CDR1 SNHLY, CDR2 FYNNEI. V lost 3 bases, J lost 3 bases, and 14 bases lay in between. CDR3 bases read: TGTGCCAGCAGTGAGTTCTTGGGAGCGGAAGAGACC. It translates to CASSEFLGAEET. The entire CDR3 is CASSEFLGAEETQYF.

A word on this clone: The read comes to an end 3 residues before the CDR3 does, leaving the germline J gene to fill in the end. V usage is TRBV5-1 and J usage is TRBJ1-5, with D maybe TRBD1 (6 bases). The germline V gene encodes CDR1 SGHRS and CDR2 YFSETQ. V was shortened by 4 bases and J by 2 bases, with 13 bases between the two germline ends. This CDR3 region has 15 residues. Partial CDR3 DNA: TGCGCCAGCAGCCTGAGTGGGGGCGGCAATCAGCCC. Its translation is CASSLSGGGNQP. The complete CDR3 reads CASSLSGGGNQPQHF.

A note on this clone: The read is 3 residues too short to cover the CDR3 end, so that end is filled in from the germline J gene. The chain combines TRBV7-6 with TRBJ1-1; D not resolved. There are 14 residues in the CDR3. Germline CDR1 and CDR2: SGHVS and FNYEAQ. The V and J ends lost 2 bases and 4 bases respectively, with 11 bases between them. The sequenced CDR3 bases are TGTGCCAGCAGCTTAAGTACCCTTAGCACTGAA. Its protein product is CASSLSTLSTE. The whole CDR3 is CASSLSTLSTEAFF.

About this clone: The read ends 3 residues early relative to the CDR3; the germline J gene fills the gap. V gene TRBV10-3 combines with J gene TRBJ2-5, with D possibly matching TRBD1 (6 bases). The ends were cut back, 4 bases at V and 5 bases at J, with 11 bases in the middle. The CDR3 covers 13 residues. From germline, CDR1 is ENHRY and CDR2 SYGVKD. CDR3 sequence: CAISGYTGETQYF. The CDR3 bases that were read are TGTGCCATCAGTGGATATACAGGGGAGACC.

Regarding this clone: The DNA ends 3 residues before the CDR3 does, and the rest of the CDR3 is filled in from the germline J gene. The rearrangement joins TRBV19 to TRBJ2-1, with 11 bases aligning to TRBD2. The CDR3 sequence is 14 residues long. The germline gives CDR1 LNHDA, CDR2 SQIVND (reference sequence). The V segment lost 4 bases and the J segment 7 bases; nucleotides outside the gene matches: 3. The DNA read from the CDR3 is TGTGCCAGTAGTAGGGCTAGCGGGGGGAATGAG. This translates into CASSRASGGNE. The CDR3, in full, reads CASSRASGGNEQFF. The full variable domain, rest sourced from reference TRBV19 and TRBJ2-1, is DGGITQSPKYLFRKEGQNVTLSCEQNLNHDAMYWYRQDPGQGLRLIYYSQIVNDFQKGDIAEGYSVSREKKESFPLTVTSAQKNPTAFYLCASSRASGGNEQFFGPGTRLTVL.

Notes on this clone: The CDR3 end lies 3 residues beyond the end of the read and is filled in from the germline J gene. The chain uses TRBV11-1 and TRBJ2-2; unclear D gene. The germline CDR1 and CDR2 sequences are SGHAT and FQDESV (reference sequence). The CDR3 consists of 14 residues. Trimming took off 5 bases at V and 5 bases at J, with 12 bases between the two ends. The CDR3 DNA, read in part, is TGTGCCAGCAGCAATGGCTGGCAAACCGGGGAG. It encodes CASSNGWQTGE. The full CDR3 protein reads CASSNGWQTGELFF.

As regards this clone: The read gets to within 3 residues of the CDR3 end, and the germline J gene fills in the rest. This rearrangement joins TRBV12-3 or TRBV12-4 to TRBJ2-1, with 12 bases lining up with TRBD2. The junction had 4 bases not matched to a gene; V was cut back by 6 bases and J by 1 base. The CDR3 is 16 amino acids. CDR3 bases read: TGTGCCAGCAGCCTGACTAGCGGGGGTTCCTACAATGAG. Its translation is CASSLTSGGSYNE. The entire CDR3 protein is CASSLTSGGSYNEQFF.

The part of the CDR3 DNA that was read is TGTGCCAGCAGGCGGACAAACCAGCCCAATGAAAAA. Protein sequence: CASRRTNQPNEK. From start to end, the CDR3 is CASRRTNQPNEKLFF. The chain carries TRBV7-9 and TRBJ1-4; weak D call: TRBD1 (5 bases). The read ends 3 residues early relative to the CDR3; the germline J gene fills the gap. With 6 bases removed from V and 5 bases from J, the gap between germline ends came to 16 bases. Per germline, CDR1 SEHNR and CDR2 FQNEAQ (reference sequence). CDR3 size: 15 residues.

Comments on this clone: Sequencing ends 3 residues short of the CDR3 end; the germline J gene provides the rest. V is TRBV20-1 and J is TRBJ1-4; a weak D match, TRBD1 (6 bases). There are 14 residues in the CDR3. V was cut by 3 bases and J by 5 bases, with 13 bases left in between. CDR1 is DFQATT, CDR2 SNEGSKA, per germline (reference sequence). CDR3 DNA (partial): TGCAGTGCTAGGGAGGCAGGGGACAATGAAAAA. Residues: CSAREAGDNEK. In full, the CDR3 is CSAREAGDNEKLFF.

As regards this clone: The CDR3 end is not reached by the read, which stops 3 residues before it; the germline J gene fills it in. The gene calls are TRBV13 and TRBJ2-3; D unclear. CDR1 PRHDT and CDR2 FYEKMQ come from the germline V gene (reference sequence). CDR3 length: 13 amino acids. V lost 0 bases and J 3 bases, leaving 4 bases between the germline ends. Here the CDR3 reads CASSLGHTDTQYF. CDR3 bases read: TGTGCCAGCAGCTTAGGCCATACAGATACG.

The DNA read from the CDR3 is TGTGCCAGCAGCTTGACAGATCAGCCC. The encoded protein is CASSLTDQP. The CDR3, in full, reads CASSLTDQPQHF. J is TRBJ1-5 and V is TRBV5-6; no definite D call. The read ends 3 residues early relative to the CDR3; the germline J gene fills the gap. This CDR3 has 12 amino acids. CDR1 is SGHDT and CDR2 is YYEEEE in the germline V gene. Trimming shortened V by 1 base and J by 5 bases, and 4 bases separated the two germline ends.

Comments on this clone: The read ends 3 residues before the CDR3 terminus; that terminus is restored from the germline J gene. The chain employs TRBV5-1 and TRBJ2-3; 12 nucleotides align to TRBD2. J was trimmed by 5 bases and V by 4 bases; bases with no gene match: 2. Germline CDR1 SGHRS, CDR2 YFSETQ. There are 14 residues in the CDR3. CDR3 sequence: CASSVLAGGDTQYF. The covered CDR3 bases are TGCGCCAGCAGCGTACTAGCGGGGGGAGATACG.